This T cell receptor (beta chain) was identified during a study of PD-1 blockade in classical Hodgkin lymphoma. The CDR3 contains 18 residues. The V gene lost 2 bases and the J gene lost 5 bases, with 22 bases spanning the gap. Germline assignment: CDR1 MNHEY and CDR2 SMNVEV (reference sequence). Profiling relied on immunoSEQ multiplex PCR, and the TCRdb table lists in-frame clones only, not all of them. The sample includes approximately 99,000 clones, 80% to 90% of them seen just once. Relapses following autologous stem cell transplantation were seen in all patients, with brentuximab vedotin exposure varying.

The specimen was peripheral blood mononuclear cells (PBMCs), collected before the second cycle of nivolumab. The chain carries TRBV27 and TRBJ2-1; D possibly corresponds to TRBD2 (5 bases). This receptor was identified in a human donor with classical Hodgkin lymphoma. In DNA form, the CDR3 reads TGTGCCAGCAGTTTAAACGACCCGAGGGCCCGGGGTCACAATGAGCAGTTCTTC. Protein: CASSLNDPRARGHNEQFF.